This entry lists 19 T cell receptor beta chains sequenced from one sample in a study of cytomegalovirus exposure and HLA in healthy donors. PCR amplification relied on 60 Vbeta primers (plus 13 Jbeta primers). The method was immunoSEQ multiplex PCR; TCRdb's version includes in-frame clones alone and lacks a portion of them. This table holds around 130,000 clones, roughly 77% found once. Sequencing input: PBMCs. These receptors all stem from a woman in her thirties or forties in good health and CMV-seropositive.

The CDR3 spells CASAPGTGAQWQYF. As DNA, the CDR3 is TGTGCCAGCGCCCCCGGGACAGGGGCGCAATGGCAGTACTTC. J is TRBJ2-7 and V is TRBV28; TRBD1 agrees at 10 bases. The CDR3 runs to 14 residues. CDR1 is MDHEN and CDR2 is SYDVKM in the germline V gene. V lost 8 bases and J lost 9; bases outside the gene matches: 13.

The chain links TRBV6-6 to TRBJ1-1; D perhaps matches TRBD1 (6 bases). The CDR3 has 11 amino acids. Germline assignment: CDR1 MNHNY and CDR2 SVGAGI (reference sequence). V dropped 6 bases and J dropped 7 bases, with 9 bases sitting between them. CDR3 coding DNA: TGTGCCAGCAGGGACAGTGGTGAAGCTTTCTTT. It translates to CASRDSGEAFF.

This chain uses TRBV9 with TRBJ2-5; perhaps TRBD1 as D (6 bases). The J call may not be correct, given that the DNA end is closer to TRBJ2-7. CDR1 is SGDLS, CDR2 YYNGEE, per germline. CDR3 length: 15 amino acids. This chain's CDR3 is CASSVGPGENYEQYF. CDR3 DNA sequence: TGTGCCAGCAGCGTAGGGCCAGGGGAAAACTACGAGCAGTACTTC.

This sequence joins TRBV4-2 and TRBJ2-1; maybe TRBD1 (6 bases). This CDR3 has 16 amino acids. Deletions cut 1 base from V and 2 bases from J, with 12 bases between. Germline loops: CDR1 LGHNA, CDR2 YNFKEQ. CDR3 sequence: CASSQGGQGTYNEQFF. In DNA, the CDR3 is TGTGCCAGCAGCCAAGGGGGGCAGGGGACCTACAATGAGCAGTTCTTC.

This clone has just a few counts. The chain recombines TRBV19 with TRBJ1-2; 7 bases map to TRBD1. The J segment lost 5 bases and the V segment lost 8 bases, leaving 8 bases of the junction unmatched. Germline V gives CDR1 LNHDA, CDR2 SQIVND (reference sequence). The CDR3 covers 13 residues. CDR3 sequence reads: CASGRGTEYGYTF. The CDR3 DNA reads as TGTGCCAGTGGCCGTGGGACAGAATATGGCTACACCTTC.

V gene TRBV7-3 combines with J gene TRBJ2-5; 7 bases are a match to TRBD1. CDR3 length equals 14 residues. Trimming at V came to 6 bases and at J to 9 bases, leaving 13 bases not matched to a gene. Germline assignment: CDR1 SGHTA and CDR2 FQGTGA. CDR3 in amino acids: CASSLHRGSEAQYF. CDR3 DNA sequence: TGTGCCAGCAGTCTCCACAGGGGATCGGAGGCCCAGTACTTC. Complete variable domain (other parts from reference TRBV7-3 and TRBJ2-5): GAGVSQTPSNKVTEKGKYVELRCDPISGHTALYWYRQSLGQGPEFLIYFQGTGAADDSGLPNDRFFAVRPEGSVSTLKIQRTERGDSAVYLCASSLHRGSEAQYFGPGTRLLVL.

This clone was seen a handful of times. The J gene is TRBJ2-1, the V gene TRBV19; D is perhaps TRBD2 (6 bases). V was pared by 0 bases and J by 7 bases, with 25 bases between. Per the germline V gene, CDR1 is LNHDA and CDR2 is SQIVND (reference sequence). The CDR3 runs to 19 residues. The CDR3 region has the DNA TGTGCCAGTAGTATAGATCGCACGCGTCCGGAGTGGAGGGCTAATGAGCAGTTCTTC. Translated: CASSIDRTRPEWRANEQFF. The full variable domain, completed using reference TRBV19 and TRBJ2-1, is DGGITQSPKYLFRKEGQNVTLSCEQNLNHDAMYWYRQDPGQGLRLIYYSQIVNDFQKGDIAEGYSVSREKKESFPLTVTSAQKNPTAFYLCASSIDRTRPEWRANEQFFGPGTRLTVL.

V and J are TRBV5-1 and TRBJ2-5; the match to TRBD1 covers 9 bases. The germline V gene encodes CDR1 SGHRS and CDR2 YFSETQ. V was clipped by 2 bases and J by 6 bases; unmatched bases: 8. CDR3 length equals 15 residues. CDR3 sequence (DNA): TGCGCCAGCAGCTTTGTAGCCGGACAGGGGCAGACCCAGTACTTC. Amino acid sequence: CASSFVAGQGQTQYF.

This clone turned up a few times. CDR3 protein: CARSSRDREPRSFQPQHF. CDR3 in DNA: TGTGCCAGAAGCTCACGGGACAGGGAACCTCGTTCATTCCAGCCCCAGCATTTT. The chain joins TRBV7-5 to TRBJ1-5; the tabulated D call, TRBD1, remains unverified against the DNA. TRBV7-5 is recorded as a pseudogene. CDR3 length: 18 residues.

This chain joins TRBV5-1 and TRBJ2-7; TRBD1 agrees at 12 bases. V lost 4 bases and J lost 3; bases outside the gene matches: 8. The CDR3 spans 16 residues. Germline-derived CDR1 and CDR2 are SGHRS and YFSETQ. The DNA for the CDR3 is TGCGCCAGCAGCACGTCCGGGACAGGGGGCATCTACGAGCAGTACTTC. Translated, it gives CASSTSGTGGIYEQYF. Full variable domain (rest looked up from reference TRBV5-1 and TRBJ2-7): KAGVTQTPRYLIKTRGQQVTLSCSPISGHRSVSWYQQTPGQGLQFLFEYFSETQRNKGNFPGRFSGRQFSNSRSEMNVSTLELGDSALYLCASSTSGTGGIYEQYFGPGTRLTVT.

This chain links TRBV9 with TRBJ2-7; 8 bases match TRBD2. This CDR3 is 14 amino acids long. The germline gives CDR1 SGDLS, CDR2 YYNGEE. The J segment lost 3 bases and the V segment lost 3 bases, leaving 5 bases of the junction unmatched. CDR3 DNA: TGTGCCAGCAGCGAACAAGCGGGAGACTACGAGCAGTACTTC. It codes for CASSEQAGDYEQYF.

This chain joins TRBV2 and TRBJ2-1, with no clear D. The CDR3 extends over 13 amino acids. CDR1 and CDR2 from the germline V gene are SNHLY and FYNNEI. Trimming removed 2 bases from V and 7 bases from J, with 9 bases in between. The chain's CDR3 is CASSEYSGNEQFF. CDR3 in DNA: TGTGCCAGCAGTGAATACTCGGGTAATGAGCAGTTCTTC.

The chain combines TRBV29-1 with TRBJ2-5; the match to TRBD2 covers 10 bases. Gene TRBJ2-7 matches the end of the DNA better, so the J call may be wrong. In germline, CDR1 is SQVTM, CDR2 ANQGSEA. CDR3 length: 14 amino acids. CDR3 sequence (DNA): TGCAGCGTGTTAACGGGACTAGCGAGGAACGAGCAGTACTTC. This sequence encodes CSVLTGLARNEQYF.

The chain carries TRBV10-3 and TRBJ2-5; 9 positions match TRBD1. This CDR3 comprises 16 residues. V lost 6 bases, J lost 5 bases, and 13 bases stayed unmatched. Germline V gene lookup returns CDR1 ENHRY and CDR2 SYGVKD. Here the CDR3 reads CAISDPGTGSTETQYF. CDR3 nucleotides: TGTGCCATCAGCGACCCCGGGACAGGGAGTACGGAGACCCAGTACTTC.

This clone has only a few counts. V is TRBV6-6 and J is TRBJ2-1; 14 nucleotides match TRBD2. Germline trimming cut 2 bases from V and 14 bases from J; bases unmatched to any gene: 5. The CDR3 consists of 14 residues. The germline V gene has CDR1 MNHNY and CDR2 SVGAGI (reference sequence). The CDR3, as DNA: TGTGCCAGCAGTTACCCGGGACTAGCGGGAGCGAAGTTCTTC. This encodes CASSYPGLAGAKFF.

This chain connects TRBV11-1 to TRBJ2-7; TRBD2 is a possible D gene (5 bases). CDR1 is SGHAT and CDR2 is FQDESV in the germline V gene (reference sequence). This CDR3 is built from 15 residues. V shed 5 bases and J shed 0 bases, with 14 bases lying between them. The CDR3 region is CASSPGGINSYEQYF. The CDR3 region has the DNA TGTGCCAGCAGCCCCGGAGGTATCAACTCCTACGAGCAGTACTTC.

V and J are TRBV5-4 and TRBJ2-3, with D perhaps TRBD2 (6 bases). The V gene's germline CDR1 is SGHNT and CDR2 YYREEE (reference sequence). CDR3 length: 15 amino acids. V gave up 0 bases and J gave up 3 bases, with 11 bases separating them. CDR3 bases: TGTGCCAGCAGCTTGGACGGGAGTACGACAGATACGCAGTATTTT. The encoded protein is CASSLDGSTTDTQYF.

Concerning this clone itself: The same CDR3 arises from other DNA sequences in this sample as well. V usage is TRBV19 and J usage is TRBJ2-7; 11 bases map to TRBD1. The V gene end was trimmed by 6 bases and the J gene end by 6 bases; junction bases not matched to a gene: 4. The CDR3 has 13 amino acids. CDR1 is LNHDA and CDR2 is SQIVND in the germline V gene (reference sequence). For the CDR3, the DNA is TGTGCCAGTAGAGGACAGGGGGCTTCCGAGCAGTACTTC. Residues: CASRGQGASEQYF.

The J gene is TRBJ2-3, the V gene TRBV25-1, with 13 nucleotides matching TRBD2. CDR3 length: 17 amino acids. With 7 bases clipped from V and 4 bases from J, the junction kept 11 bases outside the gene matches. The V gene's germline CDR1 is MGHDK and CDR2 SYGVNS. CDR3 sequence (DNA): TGTGCCAGCACCTCCTGGACTAGCGGGAGAGGGGCAGATACGCAGTATTTT. Residues: CASTSWTSGRGADTQYF.